Each of the 28 T cell receptor beta chains below was sequenced from the same sample in a study of CD8 T cells in ankylosing spondylitis. TCRdb recomputed calls from the 5' RACE reads with MiXCR, one row per CDR3 protein. The sample contains about 800,000 distinct CDR3 sequences, approximately 10% of which appear only once. Study-level results: Within ankylosing spondylitis blood, a TCR beta motif made up of eight or nine highly homologous variants appeared to be characteristic.

For these receptors, no antigen is known. Input material: blood, either unsorted or a sorted T cell fraction (not recorded which). These receptor sequences come from a male donor with ankylosing spondylitis.

This clonotype has a handful of counts. This chain uses TRBV4-1 with TRBJ1-1, with D tentatively TRBD1 (5 bases). The length of the CDR3 is 14 residues. Trimming removed 7 bases from V and 10 bases from J, with 22 bases in between. The germline CDR1 and CDR2 sequences are MGHRA and YSYEKL. CDR3 in amino acids: CASTNPLEGQRAFF. CDR3 coding DNA: TGCGCCAGCACCAACCCTCTGGAGGGGCAGCGAGCTTTCTTT.

The chain links TRBV25-1 to TRBJ2-7; 10 bases are shared with TRBD1. Trimming cost V 6 bases and J 2 bases; bases outside gene matches: 10. This CDR3 is 16 amino acids long. Germline loops: CDR1 MGHDK, CDR2 SYGVNS. The CDR3 loop reads CASSQSPGQGTYEQYF. The CDR3 DNA sequence: TGTGCCAGCAGCCAATCTCCGGGACAGGGGACCTACGAGCAGTACTTC.

This clonotype was seen many times. The chain links TRBV4-2 to TRBJ1-1, with D unresolved. The V end lost 0 bases, the J end lost 1 base, and 12 bases lay between the germline ends. This CDR3 is 16 amino acids long. Germline-derived CDR1 and CDR2 are LGHNA and YNFKEQ. CDR3 loop: CASSQDHVTPNTEAFF. CDR3 nucleotides: TGTGCCAGCAGCCAAGATCATGTGACTCCGAACACTGAAGCTTTCTTT.

This clonotype was detected a few times. The chain uses TRBV20-1 and TRBJ2-5; 9 bases map to TRBD1. The CDR3 contains 15 residues. Germline trimming cut 5 bases from V and 2 bases from J; bases unmatched to any gene: 9. The germline V gene has CDR1 DFQATT and CDR2 SNEGSKA (reference sequence). The DNA for the CDR3 is TGCAGTGCTCGCCGGGACAGGGTCATTCAAGAGACCCAGTACTTC. This codes for CSARRDRVIQETQYF.

In this sample, this clonotype turned up many times. V is TRBV7-2 and J is TRBJ2-1; 9 nucleotides agree with TRBD2. Germline V gives CDR1 SGHTA, CDR2 FQGNSA. Trimming at V came to 3 bases and at J to 3 bases, leaving 3 bases not matched to a gene. The CDR3 spans 15 residues. DNA for the CDR3: TGTGCCAGCAGCTTCCCAGCGGGAGGCTACAATGAGCAGTTCTTC. Translation gives CASSFPAGGYNEQFF.

The chain employs TRBV10-3 and TRBJ1-2; 9 nucleotides agree with TRBD1. CDR1 is ENHRY and CDR2 is SYGVKD in the germline V gene. After removal of 0 bases from V and 4 bases from J, the junction contained 3 bases not matched to a gene. The CDR3 spans 15 residues. Here the CDR3 DNA reads TGTGCCATCAGTGAGTCGAACAGGGGGCCCTATGGCTACACCTTC. Amino acids: CAISESNRGPYGYTF.

This clonotype was observed a handful of times. The V and J genes are TRBV20-1 and TRBJ2-7, with TRBD1 matching over 9 bases. The CDR3 is 13 amino acids. The trim removed 7 bases at V and 6 bases at J, leaving 10 bases unmatched. CDR1 is DFQATT, CDR2 SNEGSKA, per germline (reference sequence). CDR3 sequence: CSGIRDRVFEQYF. The CDR3 nucleotides read TGCAGTGGGATCCGGGACAGGGTATTCGAGCAGTACTTC.

The genes are TRBV5-1 and TRBJ2-7; 9 nucleotides line up with TRBD2. The length of the CDR3 is 15 residues. With 3 bases clipped from V and 2 bases from J, the junction kept 6 bases outside the gene matches. Germline V gene sequence: CDR1 SGHRS, CDR2 YFSETQ. CDR3 sequence (DNA): TGCGCCAGCAGCTCCGCCGGCGGGGGGGCCTACGAGCAGTACTTC. Amino acids: CASSSAGGGAYEQYF.

This chain connects TRBV21-1 to TRBJ2-3; the tabulated D call, TRBD1, remains unverified against the DNA. TRBV21-1 is a pseudogene. The CDR3 is made up of 13 amino acids. CDR3 nucleotides: TGTGCCAGCAGCACCCGGGGCACATATACGCAGTATTTT. It is translated as CASSTRGTYTQYF.

The table lists this clonotype with a few counts. The CDR3 bases are TGCAGTGCTACATCCCGACAGGGAGATTGGTATGGCTACACCTTC. This gives the protein CSATSRQGDWYGYTF. The rearrangement links TRBV20-1 to TRBJ1-2, with 7 bases that match TRBD1. Germline-derived CDR1 and CDR2 are DFQATT and SNEGSKA (reference sequence). This CDR3 contains 15 residues. The J segment lost 5 bases and the V segment lost 4 bases, leaving 13 bases of the junction unmatched.

This sequence joins TRBV24-1 and TRBJ2-7, with 8 bases fitting TRBD1. Germline V gene sequence: CDR1 KGHDR, CDR2 SFDVKD. The CDR3 runs 16 residues. Trimming at V came to 3 bases and at J to 2 bases, leaving 8 bases not matched to a gene. DNA of the CDR3: TGTGCCACCAGTGATACCGACAGGGGTTTCCCCTACGAGCAGTACTTC. This codes for CATSDTDRGFPYEQYF.

The chain has TRBV24-1 and TRBJ2-7; D not resolved. Germline CDR1 reads KGHDR; CDR2 reads SFDVKD. The ends were cut back, 5 bases at V and 2 bases at J, with 9 bases in the middle. This CDR3 comprises 13 residues. The CDR3: CATSAPATYEQYF. In nucleotides, the CDR3 is TGTGCCACCAGTGCCCCGGCTACCTACGAGCAGTACTTC.

This clonotype has only a few counts. The chain employs TRBV20-1 and TRBJ2-7, with TRBD1 as a possible D gene (6 bases). V dropped 6 bases and J dropped 5 bases, with 20 bases sitting between them. This CDR3 is built from 14 residues. Germline values: CDR1 DFQATT, CDR2 SNEGSKA (reference sequence). The CDR3 spells CSAPVGAHKNEQYF. The CDR3 DNA is TGCAGTGCCCCGGTGGGGGCGCACAAGAACGAGCAGTACTTC.

The chain uses TRBV7-9 and TRBJ1-1; perhaps TRBD1 as D (5 bases). Germline assignment: CDR1 SEHNR and CDR2 FQNEAQ (reference sequence). The CDR3 is made up of 13 amino acids. V shed 5 bases and J shed 4 bases, with 11 bases lying between them. Written as DNA, the CDR3 is TGTGCCAGCAGCCTGGACACCCCCACTGAAGCTTTCTTT. Its protein is CASSLDTPTEAFF. The complete variable domain, with remaining parts taken from reference TRBV7-9 and TRBJ1-1, reads DTGVSQNPRHKITKRGQNVTFRCDPISEHNRLYWYRQTLGQGPEFLTYFQNEAQLEKSRLLSDRFSAERPKGSFSTLEIQRTEQGDSAMYLCASSLDTPTEAFFGQGTRLTVV.

There are many counts of this clonotype. The genes are TRBV7-2 and TRBJ2-7, with TRBD2 matching over 7 bases. The CDR3 is 17 amino acids. Germline trimming cut 5 bases from V and 4 bases from J; bases unmatched to any gene: 17. Germline CDR1 and CDR2: SGHTA and FQGNSA. In DNA, the CDR3 is TGTGCCAGCAGCCCTAGAGGTAGCGGACTAGGAGTTTACGAGCAGTACTTC. It codes for CASSPRGSGLGVYEQYF.

This clonotype was seen ten or more times. The V gene is TRBV6-2 or TRBV6-3, the J gene TRBJ2-7; D remains ambiguous. The ends were cut back, 0 bases at V and 2 bases at J, with 2 bases in the middle. CDR1 is MNHEY and CDR2 is SVGEGT in the germline V gene. The CDR3 loop spans 12 amino acids. The DNA of the CDR3 is TGTGCCAGCAGTTACTCAACCTACGAGCAGTACTTC. The encoded protein is CASSYSTYEQYF.

The chain employs TRBV20-1 and TRBJ2-7; 10 positions agree with TRBD1. CDR3 length: 15 amino acids. Germline values: CDR1 DFQATT, CDR2 SNEGSKA (reference sequence). Trimming removed 6 bases from V and 9 bases from J; junction bases left unmatched: 17. The CDR3 is CSATAPGTGEVRQYF. The CDR3 nucleotides are TGCAGTGCCACCGCCCCCGGGACAGGGGAGGTAAGGCAGTACTTC.

This clonotype came up a few times. The chain combines TRBV20-1 with TRBJ1-5, with 8 bases aligning to TRBD1. Germline V gene sequence: CDR1 DFQATT, CDR2 SNEGSKA (reference sequence). The CDR3 consists of 16 residues. The V and J ends lost 6 bases and 4 bases, in that order; junction bases with no gene match: 14. The CDR3 region is CSAGGARDRTNQPQHF. The CDR3, as DNA: TGCAGTGCGGGGGGGGCCCGGGACAGGACTAATCAGCCCCAGCATTTT.

This chain uses TRBV6-5 with TRBJ2-5, with D possibly matching TRBD2 (6 bases). Germline values: CDR1 MNHEY, CDR2 SVGAGI. V lost 10 bases, J lost 2 bases, and 17 bases lay in between. This CDR3 region has 14 residues. CDR3 nucleotide sequence: TGTGCCACCAGGACTCGGCGGGAACAAGAGACCCAGTACTTC. Residues: CATRTRREQETQYF.

This clonotype occurred a few times. The chain carries TRBV6-1 and TRBJ1-2; the D gene is possibly TRBD1 (6 bases). Germline V gene lookup returns CDR1 MNHNS and CDR2 SASEGT. The CDR3 is 15 residues long. The V gene lost 8 bases and the J gene lost 7 bases, with 23 bases spanning the gap. The CDR3 loop reads CASGESGRGSRGYTF. CDR3 nucleotides: TGTGCCAGCGGCGAGTCGGGCAGGGGCTCTCGTGGCTACACCTTC.

This clonotype was found many times. The chain recombines TRBV6-5 with TRBJ2-5, with D possibly being TRBD2 (5 bases). CDR3 length equals 15 residues. Germline CDR1 and CDR2: MNHEY and SVGAGI. Trimming stripped 1 base from V and 6 bases from J, with 15 bases between. CDR3 sequence reads: CASSYFAGVGKTQYF. DNA of the CDR3: TGTGCCAGCAGTTACTTCGCGGGTGTTGGGAAGACCCAGTACTTC.

This clonotype has a handful of counts. This sequence joins TRBV29-1 and TRBJ2-3; D uncertain. The V gene's germline CDR1 is SQVTM and CDR2 ANQGSEA. This CDR3 is built from 14 residues. V was pared by 4 bases and J by 0 bases, with 11 bases between. This chain's CDR3 is CSVGRYPSTDTQYF. The CDR3, as DNA: TGCAGCGTTGGAAGATATCCTAGCACAGATACGCAGTATTTT.

The chain employs TRBV2 and TRBJ2-3; 11 bases fit TRBD1. The junction had 3 bases not matched to a gene; V was cut back by 6 bases and J by 4 bases. The germline gives CDR1 SNHLY, CDR2 FYNNEI. The length of the CDR3 is 14 residues. DNA of the CDR3: TGTGCCAGCAGGACGGACAGGGGGCCAGATACGCAGTATTTT. This gives the protein CASRTDRGPDTQYF.

The rearrangement uses TRBV29-1 and TRBJ1-2; D ambiguous. CDR1 is SQVTM, CDR2 ANQGSEA, per germline. V lost 5 bases and J 5 bases, leaving 12 bases between the germline ends. The CDR3 runs 12 residues. The CDR3 here is CSVSRVLYGYTF. The CDR3 DNA reads TGCAGCGTTTCCCGGGTGCTGTATGGCTACACCTTC.

J is TRBJ1-1 and V is TRBV6-1, with 7 bases identical to TRBD1. V dropped 5 bases and J dropped 4; count of bases not matched to a gene: 7. The CDR3 consists of 14 residues. CDR1 MNHNS and CDR2 SASEGT come from the germline V gene. The CDR3 nucleotides are TGTGCCAGCAGTCCCGGACAGGTGATCACTGAAGCTTTCTTT. Its protein is CASSPGQVITEAFF.

This clonotype has just a few counts. The chain is built from TRBV29-1 and TRBJ1-1; 9 bases map to TRBD1. J gave up 4 bases and V 1 base, and 13 bases lay outside the gene matches. The CDR3 is 17 residues long. Germline values: CDR1 SQVTM, CDR2 ANQGSEA. The CDR3 reads CSVEAYRTGAGGTEAFF. In DNA form, the CDR3 reads TGCAGCGTTGAAGCATATAGGACAGGGGCGGGGGGCACTGAAGCTTTCTTT. The full variable domain, its missing parts supplied by reference TRBV29-1 and TRBJ1-1, is SAVISQKPSRDICQRGTSLTIQCQVDSQVTMMFWYRQQPGQSLTLIATANQGSEATYESGFVIDKFPISRPNLTFSTLTVSNMSPEDSSIYLCSVEAYRTGAGGTEAFFGQGTRLTVV.

This clonotype was observed a few times. The chain combines TRBV6-5 with TRBJ1-5; unclear D gene. The germline CDR1 and CDR2 sequences are MNHEY and SVGAGI. This CDR3 comprises 13 residues. V was trimmed by 11 bases and J by 1 base, leaving 12 bases between them. DNA of the CDR3: TGTGCCGCGGCAGTTAACAGCAATCAGCCCCAGCATTTT. Translated, it gives CAAAVNSNQPQHF.

This clonotype was seen a few times. V and J are TRBV12-3 or TRBV12-4 and TRBJ1-2; no reliable D call. The CDR3 is 13 amino acids. The V end lost 4 bases, the J end lost 8 bases, and 14 bases lay between the germline ends. The CDR3 nucleotides read TGTGCCAGCAGTTCCTCGGACCGCCCCGGCTACACCTTC. Its translation is CASSSSDRPGYTF.